These 21 T cell receptor beta chains were all obtained from the same sample, sequenced in a study of blood T cells in healthy people across ages. For the second PCR, which ran for about 7 to 11 cycles, a sample-barcoded 5' primer and a J-beta primer mix were used. One entry per CDR3 protein results from TCRdb running MiXCR on the 5' RACE reads. The sample yields hundreds of thousands of distinct CDR3 sequences, about 56% seen once. Sequenced material: blood. The receptor set was obtained from a middle-aged man in good health.

DNA for the CDR3: TGCAGTGCTGTGGGACTAGCGGGAGAAAACCCGTTCTTC. It translates to CSAVGLAGENPFF. This sequence joins TRBV20-1 and TRBJ2-1, with TRBD2 identical over 14 bases. J gave up 15 bases and V 5 bases, and 9 bases lay outside the gene matches. The CDR3 consists of 13 residues. Germline V gene sequence: CDR1 DFQATT, CDR2 SNEGSKA (reference sequence).

This clonotype was seen only a few times. The CDR3 loop reads CASSSTGSGTDTQYF. The CDR3 DNA reads TGTGCCAGCAGCTCCACAGGGTCCGGCACAGATACGCAGTATTTT. V gene TRBV7-9 combines with J gene TRBJ2-3; the D gene is possibly TRBD1 (6 bases). Germline V gene lookup returns CDR1 SEHNR and CDR2 FQNEAQ (reference sequence). V was shortened by 4 bases and J by 1 base, with 12 bases between the two germline ends. This CDR3 region has 15 residues.

The CDR3 DNA reads as TGCAGCGTTGAGGGACTACAGATAAGGGACCACTTCCCTAGCACAGATACGCAGTATTTT. It is translated as CSVEGLQIRDHFPSTDTQYF. V gene TRBV29-1 combines with J gene TRBJ2-3, with 7 bases lining up with TRBD2. The germline CDR1 and CDR2 sequences are SQVTM and ANQGSEA. The CDR3 runs 20 residues. Trimming cost V 3 bases and J 0 bases; bases outside gene matches: 21.

V and J are TRBV7-9 and TRBJ2-4; 10 bases fit TRBD1. The CDR3 runs 17 residues. CDR1 and CDR2 from the germline V gene are SEHNR and FQNEAQ (reference sequence). V shed 2 bases, J shed 2 bases, and the junction held 6 bases outside the gene matches. CDR3 DNA: TGTGCCAGCAGCTTAAGTGGACAGGGGGGTACCAAAAACATTCAGTACTTC. It translates to CASSLSGQGGTKNIQYF.

This clonotype was seen ten or more times. The DNA of the CDR3 is TGCAGCTCCAAAGGGTATACCGACTACAATGAGCAGTTCTTC. Its translation: CSSKGYTDYNEQFF. This rearrangement joins TRBV29-1 to TRBJ2-1; D not resolved. The germline V and J ends were trimmed by 8 bases and 3 bases, with 17 bases remaining between them. From germline, CDR1 is SQVTM and CDR2 ANQGSEA. The CDR3 is made up of 14 amino acids.

J is TRBJ2-1 and V is TRBV5-1; D ambiguous. V gave up 1 base and J gave up 9 bases, with 5 bases separating them. In germline, CDR1 is SGHRS, CDR2 YFSETQ. This CDR3 contains 11 residues. CDR3: CASSLTVEQFF. DNA for the CDR3: TGCGCCAGCAGCTTGACAGTTGAGCAGTTCTTC.

Details on this clonotype: This clone may be a read error of a much larger clone one base away. Since no conserved phenylalanine or tryptophan closes the CDR3, a read error is the likely cause. This chain links TRBV20-1 with TRBJ2-3; D remains unclear. This CDR3 is 13 amino acids long. V lost 2 bases and J lost 0, with 6 bases in between. CDR1 and CDR2 (germline): DFQATT, SNEGSKA (reference sequence). CDR3: CSARFLSTDTQYL. The CDR3 bases are TGCAGTGCTAGATTCCTAAGCACAGATACGCAGTATTTG.

This chain joins TRBV5-6 and TRBJ2-7; unclear D gene. The germline V and J ends were trimmed by 4 bases and 3 bases, with 14 bases remaining between them. The CDR3 covers 14 residues. Germline CDR1 is SGHDT and CDR2 is YYEEEE. The CDR3 is CASSPVGSYYEQYF. In DNA, the CDR3 is TGTGCCAGCAGCCCGGTAGGGTCCTACTACGAGCAGTACTTC.

The chain is built from TRBV20-1 and TRBJ2-2; 7 positions match TRBD2. This CDR3 contains 15 residues. The V segment lost 3 bases and the J segment 2 bases; nucleotides outside the gene matches: 6. Germline V gene sequence: CDR1 DFQATT, CDR2 SNEGSKA (reference sequence). Here the CDR3 reads CSARKLADNTGELFF. The CDR3 coding sequence is TGCAGTGCTAGGAAGCTAGCGGATAACACCGGGGAGCTGTTTTTT.

V is TRBV6-1 and J is TRBJ1-1; D not certain. Per germline, CDR1 MNHNS and CDR2 SASEGT. V dropped 2 bases and J dropped 6 bases, with 7 bases sitting between them. This CDR3 is built from 12 residues. Here the CDR3 reads CASSEWVPEAFF. CDR3 nucleotide sequence: TGTGCCAGCAGTGAATGGGTCCCTGAAGCTTTCTTT.

This clonotype was observed a few times. V gene TRBV29-1 combines with J gene TRBJ1-2, with 7 bases fitting TRBD1. The CDR3 has 14 residues. Germline CDR1 and CDR2: SQVTM and ANQGSEA. With V trimmed by 5 bases and J by 1 base, 7 bases remained unmatched. CDR3 sequence: CSVTRGQNNYGYTF. DNA for the CDR3: TGCAGCGTTACCCGGGGACAGAATAACTATGGCTACACCTTC.

The chain uses TRBV4-3 and TRBJ2-1; the D gene is possibly TRBD2 (6 bases). The CDR3 consists of 16 residues. V lost 1 base, J lost 4 bases, and 14 bases lay in between. Germline lookup yields CDR1 LGHNA and CDR2 YSLEER. The CDR3 sequence: CASSQARGISYNEQFF. The CDR3 nucleotides read TGCGCCAGCAGCCAAGCCCGCGGGATATCTTACAATGAGCAGTTCTTC.

CDR3 amino acids: CASSWRGAYEQYF. DNA of the CDR3: TGTGCCAGCAGTTGGAGGGGGGCCTACGAGCAGTACTTC. The chain joins TRBV28 to TRBJ2-4, with D perhaps matching TRBD1 or TRBD2 (6 bases each). The DNA end is a closer match to TRBJ2-7, so the J assignment may be wrong. This CDR3 is built from 13 residues. Per germline, CDR1 MDHEN and CDR2 SYDVKM.

This rearrangement joins TRBV7-9 to TRBJ2-3; D is undetermined. The CDR3 contains 14 residues. CDR1 is SEHNR, CDR2 FQNEAQ, per germline (reference sequence). V was shortened by 5 bases and J by 2 bases, with 11 bases between the two germline ends. The CDR3 region is CASSGIGPTDTQYF. DNA of the CDR3: TGTGCCAGCAGCGGGATAGGTCCCACAGATACGCAGTATTTT.

The chain joins TRBV28 to TRBJ2-5, with D possibly TRBD1 on 6 matching bases. The CDR3 covers 15 residues. CDR1 is MDHEN and CDR2 is SYDVKM in the germline V gene. V lost 4 bases and J 1 base, leaving 13 bases between the germline ends. This CDR3 reads CASSSSGASQETQYF. The CDR3 DNA reads as TGTGCCAGCAGTTCCTCAGGGGCTTCCCAAGAGACCCAGTACTTC.

V is TRBV29-1 and J is TRBJ2-6, with 8 nucleotides matching TRBD1. CDR3 length: 20 residues. CDR1 and CDR2 from the germline V gene are SQVTM and ANQGSEA. V gave up 0 bases and J gave up 6 bases; unmatched junction bases: 19. The CDR3 protein is CSVEDGFLSGGEVVANVLTF. The CDR3 DNA is TGCAGCGTTGAAGACGGGTTCCTTTCAGGGGGCGAAGTCGTGGCCAACGTCCTGACTTTC.

This clonotype was seen a single time. The chain has TRBV11-2 and TRBJ2-5; 7 nucleotides align to TRBD2. This CDR3 contains 14 residues. The J segment lost 5 bases and the V segment lost 2 bases, leaving 5 bases of the junction unmatched. Looked up from germline, CDR1 is SGHAT and CDR2 is FQNNGV. The CDR3 DNA is TGTGCCAGCAGCTTAAATGTGGGAGGGGAGACCCAGTACTTC. It yields the protein CASSLNVGGETQYF.

This clonotype was picked up one time. The V gene is TRBV2, the J gene TRBJ2-1, with a possible D match to TRBD2 (5 bases). The CDR3 has 15 amino acids. CDR1 and CDR2 (germline): SNHLY, FYNNEI. V was clipped by 6 bases and J by 4 bases, with 16 bases between them. The CDR3 reads CASSPTRKRYNEQFF. The CDR3 region has the DNA TGTGCCAGCAGCCCCACGAGGAAGCGGTACAATGAGCAGTTCTTC. Looking up the rest from reference TRBV2 and TRBJ2-1 gives the full variable domain: EPEVTQTPSHQVTQMGQEVILRCVPISNHLYFYWYRQILGQKVEFLVSFYNNEISEKSEIFDDQFSVERPDGSNFTLKIRSTKLEDSAMYFCASSPTRKRYNEQFFGPGTRLTVL.

This clonotype has just a few counts. The J gene is TRBJ2-7, the V gene TRBV7-9; D may be TRBD1 (6 bases). Germline CDR1 SEHNR, CDR2 FQNEAQ (reference sequence). The CDR3 spans 13 residues. Trimming left V 5 bases short and J 6 bases short, with 14 bases between. This chain's CDR3 is CASSPGTLSEQYF. CDR3 DNA: TGTGCCAGCAGCCCCGGGACACTCTCCGAGCAGTACTTC. Drawing the rest from reference TRBV7-9 and TRBJ2-7, the complete variable domain is DTGVSQNPRHKITKRGQNVTFRCDPISEHNRLYWYRQTLGQGPEFLTYFQNEAQLEKSRLLSDRFSAERPKGSFSTLEIQRTEQGDSAMYLCASSPGTLSEQYFGPGTRLTVT.

The chain has TRBV20-1 and TRBJ2-5, with 14 bases identical to TRBD2. CDR1 DFQATT and CDR2 SNEGSKA come from the germline V gene (reference sequence). This CDR3 is 15 amino acids long. V lost 6 bases and J lost 6; bases outside the gene matches: 9. The CDR3 protein is CSAGGTSGGLQTQYF. CDR3 bases: TGCAGTGCAGGGGGGACTAGCGGGGGTTTGCAGACCCAGTACTTC.

CDR3 DNA: TGTGCCATCAGTGGAGACAGGGACCAAGAGACCCAGTACTTC. The encoded protein is CAISGDRDQETQYF. V and J are TRBV10-3 and TRBJ2-5, with TRBD1 identical over 7 bases. The CDR3 has 14 amino acids. The germline CDR1 and CDR2 sequences are ENHRY and SYGVKD. Trimming cost V 4 bases and J 0 bases; bases outside gene matches: 2.